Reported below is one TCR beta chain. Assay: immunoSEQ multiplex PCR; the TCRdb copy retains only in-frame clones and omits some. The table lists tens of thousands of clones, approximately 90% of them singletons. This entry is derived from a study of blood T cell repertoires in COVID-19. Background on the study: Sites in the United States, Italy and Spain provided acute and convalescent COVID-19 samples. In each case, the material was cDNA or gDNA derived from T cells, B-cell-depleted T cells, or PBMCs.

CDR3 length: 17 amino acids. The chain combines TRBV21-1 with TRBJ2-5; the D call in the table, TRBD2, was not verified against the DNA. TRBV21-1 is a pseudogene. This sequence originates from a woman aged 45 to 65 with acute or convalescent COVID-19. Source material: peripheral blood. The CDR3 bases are TGTGCCAGCAGCAAAAAAAGTCTGAGGAAGCGTACGGAGACCCAGTACTTC. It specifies CASSKKSLRKRTETQYF.